Shown below are 8 T cell receptor beta chains from a single sample sequenced in a study of vaccination and CD4 T cells after COVID-19. The antigens these receptors bind are not known. The Oncomine TCR Beta short-read assay was applied to DNA of cultured CD4+ T cells. TCRdb ran MiXCR on the PCR reads and lists one entry per CDR3 protein. Seen here are some 16,000 distinct CDR3 sequences, approximately 47% observed once, and the top ten hold roughly an eighth. The treatment was: roughly 10-day PBMC culture with coronavirus spike peptide pools or control peptides (ViraFEST assay). Sequenced: CD4+ T cells from blood, cultured in vitro. The receptors derive from a human donor who had recovered from COVID-19.

The J gene is TRBJ2-2, the V gene TRBV5-5; D perhaps matches TRBD1 (6 bases). The germline CDR1 and CDR2 sequences are SGHKS and YYEKEE (reference sequence). The CDR3 has 15 residues. V lost 5 bases and J lost 4, with 15 bases in between. The CDR3, as DNA: TGTGCCAGCAGTGGACAGAATTTTCTCACCGGGGAGCTGTTTTTT. Protein product: CASSGQNFLTGELFF.

The genes are TRBV20-1 and TRBJ1-6, with TRBD1 identical over 7 bases. The germline CDR1 and CDR2 sequences are DFQATT and SNEGSKA (reference sequence). The CDR3 has 15 amino acids. Trimming removed 1 base from V and 5 bases from J; junction bases left unmatched: 5. The CDR3 region is CSARVSRGNNSPLHF. The CDR3 DNA reads TGCAGTGCTAGAGTGAGCAGGGGGAATAATTCACCCCTCCACTTT.

The genes are TRBV7-9 and TRBJ2-7; the D is unclear. Looked up from germline, CDR1 is SEHNR and CDR2 is FQNEAQ (reference sequence). The CDR3 length is 16 residues. Trimming removed 1 base at V and 5 bases at J, with 18 bases between. DNA for the CDR3: TGTGCCAGCAGCTTAGGGGCCCTTTTTAAAGGTCACGAGCAGTACTTC. It encodes CASSLGALFKGHEQYF.

This clonotype was seen a few times. This chain links TRBV20-1 with TRBJ2-5; TRBD2 agrees at 8 bases. The CDR3 runs 13 residues. Per the germline V gene, CDR1 is DFQATT and CDR2 is SNEGSKA (reference sequence). J was trimmed by 4 bases and V by 3 bases; bases with no gene match: 4. This chain's CDR3 is CSASDSGTETQYF. In DNA, the CDR3 is TGCAGTGCTAGTGATAGCGGGACAGAGACCCAGTACTTC.

The genes are TRBV4-2 and TRBJ2-2; no firm D call. The CDR3 runs to 13 residues. The V end was cut by 1 base, the J end by 6 bases, with 6 bases between. The germline V gene encodes CDR1 LGHNA and CDR2 YNFKEQ. CDR3 loop: CASSQARSGELFF. The DNA for the CDR3 is TGTGCCAGCAGCCAAGCCAGATCCGGGGAGCTGTTTTTT.

The CDR3 nucleotides read TGCAGTGCTAGTGGGACTAGCGGGAGGGATTCCTACGAGCAGTACTTC. Protein product: CSASGTSGRDSYEQYF. The rearrangement joins TRBV20-1 to TRBJ2-7, with 16 nucleotides matching TRBD2. V gave up 3 bases and J gave up 1 base; unmatched junction bases: 3. There are 16 residues in the CDR3. Germline CDR1 is DFQATT and CDR2 is SNEGSKA (reference sequence).

This chain uses TRBV9 with TRBJ2-2; no reliable D call. Trimming took off 0 bases at V and 4 bases at J, with 4 bases between the two ends. The CDR3 length is 13 residues. Germline V gene sequence: CDR1 SGDLS, CDR2 YYNGEE. CDR3 DNA: TGTGCCAGCAGCGTAGATCCCACCGGGGAGCTGTTTTTT. This gives the protein CASSVDPTGELFF.

J is TRBJ1-2 and V is TRBV30; no clear D. The length of the CDR3 is 13 residues. The ends were cut back, 1 base at V and 2 bases at J, with 8 bases in the middle. Germline values: CDR1 GTSNPN, CDR2 SVGIG (reference sequence). CDR3 nucleotides: TGTGCCTGGAGTGAAGACTCAAACTATGGCTACACCTTC. Residues: CAWSEDSNYGYTF.